This TCR beta chain emerged from a study of identifying expanded T cells in peripheral blood (dated by TCRdb to between 2018 and 2021). About the full investigation: Four technical replicates, made by sequencing separate aliquots from the same pool of genomic DNA, were compared pairwise. What the research found in general, with its limitations: About 1.1 differentially abundant clones were flagged by the binomial model between technical replicates, whereas about 15 and 19 were flagged over approximately two weeks and four weeks, respectively. It was expected by the authors that biological variance in healthy repertoires might increase further over much longer intervals, such as months to years. In all healthy donors, the variance in clone template counts between samples taken approximately 15 days apart rose significantly as total template count increased. The beta-binomial model significantly reduced the number of clones called differentially abundant and the false-positive rate across all healthy-donor time intervals.

TCRbeta CDR3 regions were profiled by bias-controlled multiplex PCR amplification of genomic DNA with the immunoSEQ Assay. The study's own analysis went as follows. The absolute abundance of each unique TCRbeta CDR3 region was quantified after sequences were collapsed and filtered. Two models were used to test differential abundance: a binomial model (Fisher-equivalent) and a beta-binomial model that adds time-dependent variance fitted from healthy donors. Any clone with fewer than 5 combined templates was excluded, and a clone was called differentially abundant if its Benjamini-Hochberg FDR was below 0.01. Using the form v = (b*log(k)+a)^2, the beta-binomial variance was modeled as a function of the total template count across the two samples. TCRdb took this table from immuneACCESS and kept in-frame rearrangements with V and J called. Such tables lack part of the clones; where checked against another copy, unresolved V genes explain under half of the gap, and the rest is unexplained. V and J calls and clone size come straight from that table; D and trimming were deduced from the DNA. For this sample the table gives about 100,000 clones, of which around nine tenths were detected only once. Less than 7% of the sample rests with the top ten.

No immune events such as infections were documented for the healthy donors during the collection period. Time-dependent variance in a beta-binomial model of T-cell clone differential abundance was calibrated using healthy-donor blood repertoires as a training cohort. There were around ten healthy donors in the training cohort, of whom 3 were female and 7 were male. On average the donors were around 45 years old, and their ages spanned roughly 29 to 70 years. Whole blood from each healthy donor was obtained from a commercial supplier and was collected at three time points two to three weeks apart. Genomic DNA was extracted from unsorted whole blood for immunosequencing. Details on this clone: Its antigen specificity is not known. There are no base qualities to consult, and no much larger clone falls within one base.

The CDR1 and CDR2 encoded by the germline V gene are SGHRS and YFSETQ. V is shortened by 4 bases, J by 4 bases, and the region joining them spans 7 bases. The CDR3 measures 12 amino acids from cysteine to phenylalanine. Left in the record is the CDR3 DNA by itself, 36 bases read in frame from the first base. The specimen sequenced was blood. The sequence is built from TRBV5-1 and TRBJ2-3; no D gene is confidently identified. The sequence came from a person aged 18-69 years in good health. The sequence in DNA is TGCGCCAGCAGCCCCGGATCAGATACGCAGTATTTT. Protein translation: CASSPGSDTQYF.